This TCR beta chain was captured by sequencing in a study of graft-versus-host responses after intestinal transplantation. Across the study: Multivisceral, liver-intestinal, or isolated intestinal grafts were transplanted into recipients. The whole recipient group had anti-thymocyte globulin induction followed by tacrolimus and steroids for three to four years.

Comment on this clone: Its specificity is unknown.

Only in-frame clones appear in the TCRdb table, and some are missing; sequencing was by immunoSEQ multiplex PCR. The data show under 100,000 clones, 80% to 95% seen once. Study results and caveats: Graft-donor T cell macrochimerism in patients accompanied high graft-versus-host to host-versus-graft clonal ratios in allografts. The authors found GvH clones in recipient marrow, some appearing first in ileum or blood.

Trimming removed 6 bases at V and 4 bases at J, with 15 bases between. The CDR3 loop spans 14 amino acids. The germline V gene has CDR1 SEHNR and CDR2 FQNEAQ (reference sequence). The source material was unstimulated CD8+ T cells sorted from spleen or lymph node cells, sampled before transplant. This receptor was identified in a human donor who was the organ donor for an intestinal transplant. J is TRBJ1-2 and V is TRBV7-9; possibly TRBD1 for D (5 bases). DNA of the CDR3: TGTGCCAGCAGAGCCCAGGGAAAAGGCTATGGCTACACCTTC. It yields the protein CASRAQGKGYGYTF.